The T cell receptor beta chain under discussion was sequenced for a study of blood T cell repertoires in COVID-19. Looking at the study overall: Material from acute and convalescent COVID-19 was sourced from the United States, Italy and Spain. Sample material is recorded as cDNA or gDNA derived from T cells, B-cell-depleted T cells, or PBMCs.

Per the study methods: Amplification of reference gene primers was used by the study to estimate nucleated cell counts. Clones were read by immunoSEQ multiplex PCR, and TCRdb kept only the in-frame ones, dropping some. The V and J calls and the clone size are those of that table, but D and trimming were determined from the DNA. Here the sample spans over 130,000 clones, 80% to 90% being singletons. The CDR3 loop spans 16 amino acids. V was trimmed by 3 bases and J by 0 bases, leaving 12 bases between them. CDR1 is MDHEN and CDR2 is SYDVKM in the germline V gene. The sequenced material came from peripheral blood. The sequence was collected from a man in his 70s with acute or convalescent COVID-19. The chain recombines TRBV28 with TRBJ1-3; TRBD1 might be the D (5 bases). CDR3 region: CASSLLDSISGNTIYF. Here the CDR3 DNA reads TGTGCCAGCAGTTTGCTTGACAGTATCTCTGGAAACACCATATATTTT.